This TCR beta chain was sequenced during a study of cytotoxic CD8 clonotypes in ibrutinib-treated CLL. On the study more broadly: Mean productive templates were over 250,000; mean productive rearrangements were about 90,000. Study-wide results and limits: Elevated clonality accompanied ibrutinib response, with a return toward baseline values at progression.

Some clones are missing from TCRdb's copy, which holds only in-frame ones; the method was immunoSEQ multiplex PCR. Among around 20,000 clones listed, over 75% were seen once. On this clone itself: Its antigen is not known.

Cryopreserved PBMCs yielded about 2.1 micrograms of genomic DNA for TCR beta libraries. This CDR3 spans 11 amino acids. The germline V gene encodes CDR1 SEHNR and CDR2 FQNEAQ (reference sequence). Trimming cost V 1 base and J 4 bases, with 2 bases left between them. The receptor comes from a human donor with chronic lymphocytic leukemia. The rearrangement uses TRBV7-9 and TRBJ2-7; D not resolved. The sample was PBMCs, taken before ibrutinib treatment. This CDR3 reads CASSLEYEQYF. Written as DNA, the CDR3 is TGTGCCAGCAGCTTAGAGTACGAGCAGTACTTC.